This entry lists 20 T cell receptor beta chains sequenced from one sample in a study of read filtering for tumor transcriptome and immune sequencing. The library was built from about 0.4 ug RNA with molecular barcoded adaptors for alpha/delta and beta/gamma chains. Using its own MiXCR run on the reads, TCRdb lists one record per CDR3 protein. The table includes 75,000 to 90,000 distinct CDR3 sequences, 9% to 15% detected once. Material: a population of CD138-negative cells sorted from bone marrow. These receptors originate from a donor aged 40 or older with multiple myeloma.

With respect to this clonotype: It is likely a read error: a sequence one base away is far more abundant. The chain employs TRBV7-2 and TRBJ2-1; 7 bases map to TRBD2. CDR1 is SGHTA, CDR2 FQGNSA, per germline. With V trimmed by 5 bases and J by 8 bases, 9 bases remained unmatched. This CDR3 is 14 amino acids long. CDR3 sequence: CASSLGTTDDEQFF. CDR3 nucleotide sequence: TGTGCCAGCAGCCTGGGGACTACTGACGATGAGCAGTTCTTC.

This clonotype was counted many times. The V call is TRBV5-4, the J call TRBJ2-7; TRBD2 matches 8 bases. This CDR3 has 13 residues. Germline V gene lookup returns CDR1 SGHNT and CDR2 YYREEE (reference sequence). J was trimmed by 3 bases and V by 4 bases; bases with no gene match: 3. In DNA, the CDR3 is TGTGCCAGCAGCAGCGGGACTAGCTACGAGCAGTACTTC. Translating gives CASSSGTSYEQYF.

This clonotype was recorded a few times. The CDR3 DNA is TGTGCCAGCAGCTCGCTACCCAAGCAAACTCGAACATACAATGAGCAGTTCTTC. This gives the protein CASSSLPKQTRTYNEQFF. This chain uses TRBV7-8 with TRBJ2-1; no clear D gene. The CDR3 is 18 amino acids. Germline CDR1 is SGHVS and CDR2 is FQNEAQ. The germline V and J ends were trimmed by 4 bases and 4 bases, with 23 bases remaining between them.

This clonotype has a count of ten or more. The rearrangement links TRBV6-2 or TRBV6-3 to TRBJ2-1; no firm D call. Germline assignment: CDR1 MNHEY and CDR2 SVGEGT. This CDR3 comprises 12 residues. Trimming stripped 5 bases from V and 4 bases from J, with 6 bases between. The CDR3 reads CASSKYYNEQFF. As DNA, the CDR3 is TGTGCCAGCAGTAAATATTACAATGAGCAGTTCTTC.

This clonotype was seen ten or more times. The gene calls are TRBV20-1 and TRBJ2-3; 9 bases match TRBD1. CDR1 and CDR2 from the germline V gene are DFQATT and SNEGSKA (reference sequence). The ends lost 2 bases at V and 1 base at J; junction bases unmatched: 13. This CDR3 region has 18 residues. The CDR3 DNA sequence: TGCAGTGCTAGAAGCCCCTCCGGACAGGGGTTCCGCACAGATACGCAGTATTTT. It codes for CSARSPSGQGFRTDTQYF.

This clonotype was counted ten times or more. The genes are TRBV6-5 and TRBJ2-7; the match to TRBD1 covers 10 bases. Trimming at V came to 7 bases and at J to 6 bases, leaving 9 bases not matched to a gene. Germline assignment: CDR1 MNHEY and CDR2 SVGAGI. This CDR3 has 14 residues. The CDR3 loop is CASTTGQGTSEQYF. DNA for the CDR3: TGTGCCAGCACCACGGGACAGGGGACCAGCGAGCAGTACTTC.

This clonotype appeared many times. V and J are TRBV20-1 and TRBJ2-3, with 9 positions matching TRBD2. CDR3 length: 16 amino acids. CDR1 and CDR2 (germline): DFQATT, SNEGSKA (reference sequence). Germline trimming cut 5 bases from V and 2 bases from J; bases unmatched to any gene: 11. In nucleotides, the CDR3 is TGCAGTGCTGGGGGCGGGCTAGCGGGACCCACAGATACGCAGTATTTT. It codes for CSAGGGLAGPTDTQYF.

This clonotype has just a few counts. This chain links TRBV2 with TRBJ2-1; 10 bases fit TRBD1. The CDR3 is 15 amino acids. The V gene end was trimmed by 7 bases and the J gene end by 5 bases; junction bases not matched to a gene: 8. Looked up from germline, CDR1 is SNHLY and CDR2 is FYNNEI. The CDR3 sequence: CASNRDRGNHNEQFF. The CDR3 DNA reads TGTGCCAGCAACCGGGACAGGGGTAATCACAATGAGCAGTTCTTC.

This clonotype appeared many times. The chain combines TRBV5-1 with TRBJ1-1; the D is unclear. The CDR3 loop spans 12 amino acids. V lost 0 bases, J lost 8 bases, and 8 bases lay in between. CDR1 SGHRS and CDR2 YFSETQ come from the germline V gene. The CDR3 here is CASSLDSTEAFF. The CDR3 DNA follows: TGCGCCAGCAGCTTGGACAGTACCGAAGCTTTCTTT.

The J gene is TRBJ1-1, the V gene TRBV12-5; D is ambiguous. V was trimmed by 1 base and J by 2 bases, leaving 14 bases between them. Germline V gene sequence: CDR1 LGHNT, CDR2 FRNRAP. CDR3 length: 16 amino acids. CDR3 DNA sequence: TGTGCTAGTGGTTTGGGGTCCGGGCGAGAAAACACTGAAGCTTTCTTT. The encoded protein is CASGLGSGRENTEAFF.

This clonotype was recorded at least ten times. This sequence joins TRBV5-1 and TRBJ1-1; a weak D match, TRBD1 (5 bases). The CDR3 is made up of 15 amino acids. The germline CDR1 and CDR2 sequences are SGHRS and YFSETQ. With 4 bases removed from V and 1 base from J, the gap between germline ends came to 14 bases. The CDR3 nucleotides are TGCGCCAGCAGCAGCACCGGGACCTCGAACACTGAAGCTTTCTTT. Amino acids: CASSSTGTSNTEAFF. Filled out from reference TRBV5-1 and TRBJ1-1, the complete variable domain reads KAGVTQTPRYLIKTRGQQVTLSCSPISGHRSVSWYQQTPGQGLQFLFEYFSETQRNKGNFPGRFSGRQFSNSRSEMNVSTLELGDSALYLCASSSTGTSNTEAFFGQGTRLTVV.

In the case of this clonotype: A single base separates this from a much larger clone, so it may be a read error. The V call is TRBV7-6, the J call TRBJ2-5; tentatively, D is TRBD2 (6 bases). Trimming pared 2 bases from V and 13 bases from J, leaving 17 bases between. CDR1 SGHVS and CDR2 FNYEAQ come from the germline V gene. CDR3 length equals 13 residues. The CDR3 loop reads CASSLLLRGSRYF. The CDR3 DNA reads TGTGCCAGCAGCTTACTATTGCGGGGAAGCCGGTACTTC.

Many counts were recorded for this clonotype. V and J are TRBV30 and TRBJ1-2; the D is unclear. Germline-derived CDR1 and CDR2 are GTSNPN and SVGIG (reference sequence). The CDR3 consists of 13 residues. Trimming took 2 bases from V and 1 from J, leaving 8 bases between them. CDR3 DNA: TGTGCCTGGAGTCGTGGAGTTAACTATGGCTACACCTTC. Amino acids: CAWSRGVNYGYTF.

The table lists this clonotype with many counts. The chain links TRBV7-8 to TRBJ2-1, with D possibly matching TRBD2 (5 bases). The V and J ends lost 1 base and 10 bases respectively, with 11 bases between them. CDR1 SGHVS and CDR2 FQNEAQ come from the germline V gene. The CDR3 has 13 amino acids. CDR3 in DNA: TGTGCCAGCAGCTTAGGTATAGCGCTCGAGCAGTTCTTC. It translates to CASSLGIALEQFF.

This clonotype was seen at least ten times. This may come from a read error, since a much larger clone is one base off. This sequence joins TRBV7-3 and TRBJ2-1, with 11 positions matching TRBD2. The CDR3 extends over 16 amino acids. Germline assignment: CDR1 SGHTA and CDR2 FQGTGA. CDR3 in amino acids: CASSLLGLADSNGQFF. CDR3 sequence (DNA): TGTGCCAGCAGCTTACTGGGACTAGCGGACTCCAATGGGCAGTTCTTC.

This clonotype was counted at least ten times. The chain employs TRBV10-3 and TRBJ2-5; no definite D call. The CDR3 loop spans 13 amino acids. Germline V gene sequence: CDR1 ENHRY, CDR2 SYGVKD. Trimming cost V 3 bases and J 3 bases, with 8 bases left between them. The DNA for the CDR3 is TGTGCCATCAGTGAAGGGCAGAAAGAGACCCAGTACTTC. This gives the protein CAISEGQKETQYF.

There are many counts of this clonotype. V usage is TRBV29-1 and J usage is TRBJ2-5; D may be TRBD2 (5 bases). Germline values: CDR1 SQVTM, CDR2 ANQGSEA. This CDR3 region has 13 residues. Trimming cost V 7 bases and J 4 bases, with 16 bases left between them. CDR3 nucleotide sequence: TGCAGCGGGACTCTTCGGGATCGAGAGACCCAGTACTTC. Its protein is CSGTLRDRETQYF.

In its sample, this clonotype was seen a few times. The chain couples TRBV4-2 to TRBJ1-2; 11 positions agree with TRBD1. Germline V gene data show CDR1 as LGHNA and CDR2 as YNFKEQ. This CDR3 has 12 residues. After removal of 3 bases from V and 13 bases from J, the junction contained 4 bases not matched to a gene. CDR3 residues: CASSQGQGDLTF. In DNA form, the CDR3 reads TGTGCCAGCAGCCAGGGACAGGGGGATCTCACCTTC.

This clonotype has a count of ten or more. At one end, the junction sequence differs from germline, possibly due to a read error. V is TRBV2 and J is TRBJ2-5; D might be TRBD1 (6 bases). The CDR3 totals 13 residues. CDR1 is SNHLY, CDR2 FYNNEI, per germline. The DNA for the CDR3 is TGTGCCAGCACGGGACACGACCATGAGACCCAGTACTTC. Residues: CASTGHDHETQYF.

This clonotype has a count of ten or more. This chain uses TRBV24-1 with TRBJ2-2; 11 positions match TRBD2. The trim removed 4 bases at V and 3 bases at J, leaving 6 bases unmatched. The CDR3 length is 17 residues. From germline, CDR1 is KGHDR and CDR2 SFDVKD. The CDR3 nucleotides are TGTGCCACCAGTGACCTGGGGACTAGCGGCTACACCGGGGAGCTGTTTTTT. Translation gives CATSDLGTSGYTGELFF.